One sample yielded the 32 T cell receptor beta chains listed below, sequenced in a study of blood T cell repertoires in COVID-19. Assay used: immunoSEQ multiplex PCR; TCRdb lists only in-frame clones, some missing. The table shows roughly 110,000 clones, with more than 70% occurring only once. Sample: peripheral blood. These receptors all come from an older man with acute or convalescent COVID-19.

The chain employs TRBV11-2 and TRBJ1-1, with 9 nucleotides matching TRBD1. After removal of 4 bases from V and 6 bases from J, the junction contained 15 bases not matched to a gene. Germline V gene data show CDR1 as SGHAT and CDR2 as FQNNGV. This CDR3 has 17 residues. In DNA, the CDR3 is TGTGCCAGCAGCTCAATCCCCATCCAACAGGGGGCCTCTGAAGCTTTCTTT. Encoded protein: CASSSIPIQQGASEAFF.

The CDR3 region is CASSPSRANEQFF. As DNA, the CDR3 is TGTGCCAGCTCACCAAGCAGGGCCAATGAGCAGTTCTTC. The chain joins TRBV18 to TRBJ2-1; possible D gene TRBD1, 5 bases. This CDR3 is built from 13 residues. Trimming removed 2 bases at V and 6 bases at J, with 8 bases between. Germline CDR1 is KGHSH and CDR2 is LQKENI.

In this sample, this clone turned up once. Here the CDR3 reads CSVERGTGEQYF. The CDR3 DNA sequence: TGCAGCGTTGAAAGGGGGACCGGAGAGCAGTACTTC. The rearrangement uses TRBV29-1 and TRBJ2-7; D perhaps matches TRBD1 (6 bases). The germline CDR1 and CDR2 sequences are SQVTM and ANQGSEA. Trimming took 2 bases from V and 7 from J, leaving 12 bases between them. CDR3 size: 12 residues.

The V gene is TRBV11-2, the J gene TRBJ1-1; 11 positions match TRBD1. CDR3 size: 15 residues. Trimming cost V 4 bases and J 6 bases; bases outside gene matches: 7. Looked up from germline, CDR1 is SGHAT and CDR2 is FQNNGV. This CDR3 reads CASSWRPGQGAEAFF. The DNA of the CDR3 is TGTGCCAGCAGCTGGCGCCCGGGACAGGGGGCTGAAGCTTTCTTT.

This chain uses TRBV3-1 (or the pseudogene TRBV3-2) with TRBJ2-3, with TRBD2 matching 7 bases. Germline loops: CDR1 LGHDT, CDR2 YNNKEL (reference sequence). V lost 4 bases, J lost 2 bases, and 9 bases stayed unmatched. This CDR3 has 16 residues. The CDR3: CASSPGGSGNTDTQYF. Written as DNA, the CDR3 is TGTGCCAGCAGCCCCGGGGGGAGCGGAAACACAGATACGCAGTATTTT.

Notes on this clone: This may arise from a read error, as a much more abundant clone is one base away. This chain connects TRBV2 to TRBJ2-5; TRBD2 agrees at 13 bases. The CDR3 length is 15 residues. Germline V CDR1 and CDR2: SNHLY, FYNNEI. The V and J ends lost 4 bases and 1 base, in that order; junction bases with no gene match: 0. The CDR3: CASSGTSGGQETQYF. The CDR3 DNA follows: TGTGCCAGCAGTGGGACTAGCGGGGGCCAAGAGACCCAGTACTTC.

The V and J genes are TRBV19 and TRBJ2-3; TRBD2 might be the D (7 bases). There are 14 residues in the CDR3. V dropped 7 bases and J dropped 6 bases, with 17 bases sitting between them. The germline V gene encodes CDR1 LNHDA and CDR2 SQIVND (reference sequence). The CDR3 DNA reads TGTGCCAGTACTTGGGGGGGGGCCGCGGATACGCAGTATTTT. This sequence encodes CASTWGGAADTQYF.

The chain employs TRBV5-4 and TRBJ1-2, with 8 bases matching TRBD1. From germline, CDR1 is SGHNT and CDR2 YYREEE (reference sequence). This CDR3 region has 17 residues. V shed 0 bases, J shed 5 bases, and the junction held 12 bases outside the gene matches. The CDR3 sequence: CASSLGGTGLAAYGYTF. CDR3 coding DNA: TGTGCCAGCAGCTTGGGAGGGACAGGATTGGCGGCGTATGGCTACACCTTC.

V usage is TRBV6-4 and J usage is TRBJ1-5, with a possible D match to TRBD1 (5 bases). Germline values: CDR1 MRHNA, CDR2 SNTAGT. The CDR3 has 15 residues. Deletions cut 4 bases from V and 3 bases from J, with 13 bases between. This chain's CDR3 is CASSGKGLINQPQHF. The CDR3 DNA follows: TGTGCCAGCAGTGGGAAGGGGCTAATCAATCAGCCCCAGCATTTT.

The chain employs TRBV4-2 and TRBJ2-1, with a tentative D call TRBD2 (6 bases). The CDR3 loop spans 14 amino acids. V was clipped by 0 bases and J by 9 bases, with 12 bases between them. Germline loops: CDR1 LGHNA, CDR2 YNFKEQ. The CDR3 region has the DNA TGTGCCAGCAGCCAAGATGGGAGGAGGTCTGAGCAGTTCTTC. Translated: CASSQDGRRSEQFF.

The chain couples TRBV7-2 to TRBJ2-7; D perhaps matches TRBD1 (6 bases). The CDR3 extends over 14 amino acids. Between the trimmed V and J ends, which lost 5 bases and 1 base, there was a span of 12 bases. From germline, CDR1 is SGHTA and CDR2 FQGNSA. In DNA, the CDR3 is TGTGCCAGCAGCCGGCCCGGGACATCCTACGAGCAGTACTTC. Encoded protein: CASSRPGTSYEQYF.

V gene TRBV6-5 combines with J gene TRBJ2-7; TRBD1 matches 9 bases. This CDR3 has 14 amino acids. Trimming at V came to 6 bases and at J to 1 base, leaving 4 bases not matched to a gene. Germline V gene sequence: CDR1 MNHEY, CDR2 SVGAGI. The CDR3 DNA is TGTGCCAGCAGGGACAGGGGTTTATCCTACGAGCAGTACTTC. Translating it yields CASRDRGLSYEQYF.

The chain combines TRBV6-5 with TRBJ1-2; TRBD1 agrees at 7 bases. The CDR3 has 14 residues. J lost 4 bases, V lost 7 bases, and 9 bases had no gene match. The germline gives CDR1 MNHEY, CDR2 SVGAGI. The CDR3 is CASTQRQGGYGYTF. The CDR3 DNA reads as TGTGCCAGCACCCAGCGACAGGGTGGCTATGGCTACACCTTC.

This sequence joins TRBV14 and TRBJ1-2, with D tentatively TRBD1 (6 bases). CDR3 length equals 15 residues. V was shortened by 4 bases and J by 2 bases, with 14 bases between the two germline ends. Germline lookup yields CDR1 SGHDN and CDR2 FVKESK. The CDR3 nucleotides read TGTGCCAGCAGCCTCACCTACGGGACAAACTATGGCTACACCTTC. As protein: CASSLTYGTNYGYTF. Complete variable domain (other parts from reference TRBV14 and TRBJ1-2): EAGVTQFPSHSVIEKGQTVTLRCDPISGHDNLYWYRRVMGKEIKFLLHFVKESKQDESGMPNNRFLAERTGGTYSTLKVQPAELEDSGVYFCASSLTYGTNYGYTFGSGTRLTVV.

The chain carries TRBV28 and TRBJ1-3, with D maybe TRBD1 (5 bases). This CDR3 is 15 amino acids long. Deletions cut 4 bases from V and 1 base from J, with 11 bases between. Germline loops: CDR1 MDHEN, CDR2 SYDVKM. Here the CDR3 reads CASSSNPGSGNTIYF. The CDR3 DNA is TGTGCCAGCAGTTCCAATCCAGGGTCTGGAAACACCATATATTTT.

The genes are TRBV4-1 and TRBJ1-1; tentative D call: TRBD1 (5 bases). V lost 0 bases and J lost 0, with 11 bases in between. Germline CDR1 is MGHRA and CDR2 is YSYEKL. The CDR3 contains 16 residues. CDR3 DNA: TGCGCCAGCAGCCAAGAGAAGGGACTGCTGAACACTGAAGCTTTCTTT. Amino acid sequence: CASSQEKGLLNTEAFF.

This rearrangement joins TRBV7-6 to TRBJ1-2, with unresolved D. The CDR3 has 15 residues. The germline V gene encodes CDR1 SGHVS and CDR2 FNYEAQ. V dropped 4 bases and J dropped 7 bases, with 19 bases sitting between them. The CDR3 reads CASSSLSGGESGYTF. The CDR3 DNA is TGTGCCAGCAGCTCCCTTTCTGGCGGGGAAAGTGGCTACACCTTC.

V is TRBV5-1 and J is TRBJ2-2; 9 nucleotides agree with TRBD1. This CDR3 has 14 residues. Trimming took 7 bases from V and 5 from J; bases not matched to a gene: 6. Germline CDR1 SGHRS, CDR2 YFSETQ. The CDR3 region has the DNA TGCGCCAGCTCGGGACAGGGTTGGACCGGGGAGCTGTTTTTT. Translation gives CASSGQGWTGELFF.

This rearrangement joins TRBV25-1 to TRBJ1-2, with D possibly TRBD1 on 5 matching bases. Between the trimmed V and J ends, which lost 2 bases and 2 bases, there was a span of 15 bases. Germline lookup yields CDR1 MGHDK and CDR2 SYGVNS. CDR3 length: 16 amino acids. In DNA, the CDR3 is TGTGCCAGCAGTGAAGTCTCCGGGGGAGGAAACTATGGCTACACCTTC. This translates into CASSEVSGGGNYGYTF.

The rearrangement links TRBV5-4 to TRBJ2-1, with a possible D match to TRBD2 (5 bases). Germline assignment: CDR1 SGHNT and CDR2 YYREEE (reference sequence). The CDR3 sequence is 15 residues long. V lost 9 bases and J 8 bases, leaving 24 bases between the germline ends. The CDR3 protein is CATTLLVSTSDEQFF. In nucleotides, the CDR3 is TGTGCCACCACCCTACTAGTCAGTACAAGCGATGAGCAGTTCTTC.

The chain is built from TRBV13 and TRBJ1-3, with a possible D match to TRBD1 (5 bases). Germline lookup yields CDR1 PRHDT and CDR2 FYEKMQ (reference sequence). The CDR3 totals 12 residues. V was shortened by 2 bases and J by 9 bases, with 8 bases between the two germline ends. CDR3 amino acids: CASSLRGSTIYF. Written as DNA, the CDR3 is TGTGCCAGCAGCTTAAGGGGATCCACCATATATTTT.

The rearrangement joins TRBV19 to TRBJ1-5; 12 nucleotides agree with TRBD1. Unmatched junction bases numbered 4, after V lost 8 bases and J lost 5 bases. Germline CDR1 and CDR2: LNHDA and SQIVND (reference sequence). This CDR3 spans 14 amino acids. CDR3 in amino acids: CASLGTGGYQPQHF. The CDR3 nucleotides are TGTGCCAGTCTAGGGACAGGGGGCTATCAGCCCCAGCATTTT.

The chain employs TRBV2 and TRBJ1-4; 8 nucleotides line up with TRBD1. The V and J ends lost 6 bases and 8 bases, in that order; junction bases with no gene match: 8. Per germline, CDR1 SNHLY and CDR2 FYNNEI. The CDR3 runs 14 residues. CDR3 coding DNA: TGTGCCAGCAGACGAGGACAGGGATCCGAAAAACTGTTTTTT. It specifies CASRRGQGSEKLFF.

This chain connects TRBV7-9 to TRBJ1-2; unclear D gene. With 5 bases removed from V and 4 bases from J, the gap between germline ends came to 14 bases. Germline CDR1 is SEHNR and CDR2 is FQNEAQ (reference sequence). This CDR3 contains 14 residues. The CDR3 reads CASSPPERGYGYTF. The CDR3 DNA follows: TGTGCCAGCAGCCCCCCGGAGCGGGGCTATGGCTACACCTTC.

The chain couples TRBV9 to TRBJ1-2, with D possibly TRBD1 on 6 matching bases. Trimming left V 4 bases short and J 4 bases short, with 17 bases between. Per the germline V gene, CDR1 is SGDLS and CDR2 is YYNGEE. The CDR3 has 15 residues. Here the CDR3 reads CASSPETGFSYGYTF. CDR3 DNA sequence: TGTGCCAGCAGCCCAGAGACAGGTTTCAGCTATGGCTACACCTTC.

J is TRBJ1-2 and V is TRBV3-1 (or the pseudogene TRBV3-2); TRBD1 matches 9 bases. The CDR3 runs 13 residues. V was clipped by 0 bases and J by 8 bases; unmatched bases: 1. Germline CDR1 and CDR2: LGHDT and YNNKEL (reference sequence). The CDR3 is CASSQDGTGGYTF. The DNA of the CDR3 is TGTGCCAGCAGCCAAGATGGGACAGGGGGCTACACCTTC.

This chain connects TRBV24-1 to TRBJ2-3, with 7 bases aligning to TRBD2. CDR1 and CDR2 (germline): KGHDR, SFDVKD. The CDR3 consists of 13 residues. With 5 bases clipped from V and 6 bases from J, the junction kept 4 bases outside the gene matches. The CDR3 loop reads CATSGRGGDTQYF. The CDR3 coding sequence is TGTGCCACCAGTGGGCGGGGAGGGGATACGCAGTATTTT.

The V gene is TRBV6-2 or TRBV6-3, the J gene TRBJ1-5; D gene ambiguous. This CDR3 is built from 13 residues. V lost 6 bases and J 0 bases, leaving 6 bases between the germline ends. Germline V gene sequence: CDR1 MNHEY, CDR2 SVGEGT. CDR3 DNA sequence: TGTGCCAGCAGCTCGTATAGCAATCAGCCCCAGCATTTT. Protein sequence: CASSSYSNQPQHF.

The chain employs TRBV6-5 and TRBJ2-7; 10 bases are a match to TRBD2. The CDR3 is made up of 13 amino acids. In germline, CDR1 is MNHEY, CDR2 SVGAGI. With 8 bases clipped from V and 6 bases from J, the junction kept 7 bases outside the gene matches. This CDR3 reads CASGPGTSAEQYF. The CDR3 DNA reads TGTGCCAGCGGTCCCGGGACTAGCGCCGAGCAGTACTTC.

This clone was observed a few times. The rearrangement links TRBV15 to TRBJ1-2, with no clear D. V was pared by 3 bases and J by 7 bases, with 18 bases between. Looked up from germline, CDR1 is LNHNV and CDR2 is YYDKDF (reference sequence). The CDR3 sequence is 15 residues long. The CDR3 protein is CATSRGPPDRGGYTF. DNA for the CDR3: TGTGCCACCAGCAGGGGCCCACCGGACCGGGGTGGCTACACCTTC. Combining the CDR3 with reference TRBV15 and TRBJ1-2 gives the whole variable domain DAMVIQNPRYQVTQFGKPVTLSCSQTLNHNVMYWYQQKSSQAPKLLFHYYDKDFNNEADTPDNFQSRRPNTSFCFLDIRSPGLGDTAMYLCATSRGPPDRGGYTFGSGTRLTVV.

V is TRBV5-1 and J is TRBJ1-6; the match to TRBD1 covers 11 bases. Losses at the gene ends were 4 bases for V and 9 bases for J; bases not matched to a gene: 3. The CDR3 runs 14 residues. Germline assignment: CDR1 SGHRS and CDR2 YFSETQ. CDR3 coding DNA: TGCGCCAGCAGCCGGACAGGGGGCGGTTCACCCCTCCACTTT. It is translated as CASSRTGGGSPLHF.

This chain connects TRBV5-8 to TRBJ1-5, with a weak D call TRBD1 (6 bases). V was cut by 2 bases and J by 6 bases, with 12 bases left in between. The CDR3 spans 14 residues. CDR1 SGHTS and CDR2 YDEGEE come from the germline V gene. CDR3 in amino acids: CASSLGGSGQPQHF. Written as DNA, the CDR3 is TGTGCCAGCAGCTTAGGGGGATCAGGTCAGCCCCAGCATTTT.